These 4 T cell receptor beta chains came from one sample sequenced in a study of T cells after yellow fever vaccination. TCRdb redid the calling of the 5' RACE reads with MiXCR, one entry per CDR3 protein. Among hundreds of thousands of distinct CDR3 sequences listed, 10% to 15% were seen once. Sequences were derived from PBMCs, sampled on the day of the yellow fever booster vaccination. The receptors were gathered from a man aged 25 to 40 who received the YFV17D yellow fever vaccine.

This chain uses TRBV6-2 or TRBV6-3 with TRBJ2-7, with D perhaps TRBD2 (5 bases). Looked up from germline, CDR1 is MNHEY and CDR2 is SVGEGT. V shed 0 bases and J shed 2 bases, with 14 bases lying between them. The CDR3 sequence is 16 residues long. For the CDR3, the DNA is TGTGCCAGCAGTTACTCCAGCGGCAGCCCGCCCTACGAGCAGTACTTC. Amino acid sequence: CASSYSSGSPPYEQYF.

The chain uses TRBV19 and TRBJ2-1; 11 bases are a match to TRBD2. Trimming took 7 bases from V and 9 from J; bases not matched to a gene: 5. Germline lookup yields CDR1 LNHDA and CDR2 SQIVND (reference sequence). The CDR3 sequence is 13 residues long. CDR3 in amino acids: CASKTSGTFEQFF. DNA for the CDR3: TGTGCCAGTAAGACTAGCGGGACTTTTGAGCAGTTCTTC.

This clonotype appeared a few times. The chain recombines TRBV7-2 with TRBJ2-5, with D possibly matching TRBD1 (6 bases). The CDR3 contains 16 residues. Between the trimmed V and J ends, which lost 0 bases and 2 bases, there was a span of 13 bases. The germline V gene has CDR1 SGHTA and CDR2 FQGNSA. Here the CDR3 reads CASSLAMGHQQETQYF. Written as DNA, the CDR3 is TGTGCCAGCAGCTTAGCAATGGGACATCAGCAAGAGACCCAGTACTTC.

The chain is built from TRBV10-3 and TRBJ2-5; D not certain. V shed 1 base and J shed 5 bases, with 8 bases lying between them. The CDR3 spans 13 residues. CDR1 is ENHRY, CDR2 SYGVKD, per germline. As DNA, the CDR3 is TGTGCCATCAGTGAGTTAGTCGGGGAGACCCAGTACTTC. Amino acids: CAISELVGETQYF.